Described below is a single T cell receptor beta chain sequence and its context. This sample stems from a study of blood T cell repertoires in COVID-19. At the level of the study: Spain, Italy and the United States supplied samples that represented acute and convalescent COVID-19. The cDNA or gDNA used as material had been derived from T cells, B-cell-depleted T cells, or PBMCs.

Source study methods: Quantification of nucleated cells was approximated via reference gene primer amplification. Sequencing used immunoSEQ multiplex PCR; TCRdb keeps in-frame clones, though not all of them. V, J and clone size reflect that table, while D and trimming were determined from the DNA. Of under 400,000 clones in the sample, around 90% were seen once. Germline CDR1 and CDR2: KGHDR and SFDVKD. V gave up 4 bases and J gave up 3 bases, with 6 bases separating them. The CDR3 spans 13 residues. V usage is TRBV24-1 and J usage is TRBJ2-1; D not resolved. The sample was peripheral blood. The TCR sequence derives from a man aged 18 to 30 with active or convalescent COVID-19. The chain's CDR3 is CATSDPIYNEQFF. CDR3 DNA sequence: TGTGCCACCAGTGACCCAATCTACAATGAGCAGTTCTTC.